This section outlines one T cell receptor (beta chain) sequence together with its context. The target antigen is unknown. V gave up 3 bases and J gave up 3 bases, with 12 bases separating them. Germline V gives CDR1 KGHSH, CDR2 LQKENI. CDR3 length equals 15 residues. The data were obtained in a study of T cells in localized non-small cell lung cancer. Overall study findings and caveats: Elevated blood T cell density was associated with longer overall survival. Tumor showed lower T cell clonality than uninvolved adjacent lung, where it was highest. When the top 100 tumor clones were examined, a median about 60 of them also appeared in the adjacent lung, which was paired and uninvolved.

TCRdb's table, derived via immunoSEQ multiplex PCR, lists solely in-frame clones and lacks some. Here the sample spans under 40,000 clones, 70% to 90% being singletons. The receptor's source is a male donor aged 60 or over with stage III lung adenocarcinoma. The V and J genes are TRBV18 and TRBJ1-5; D remains ambiguous. The starting material was peripheral blood, obtained before any cancer treatment. CDR3: CASSPASDPNQPQHF. The CDR3 DNA follows: TGTGCCAGCTCACCGGCGTCGGACCCCAATCAGCCCCAGCATTTT.